This TCR beta chain was documented in a study of T cell responses to AZD1222 COVID-19 vaccine. This CDR3 comprises 14 residues. Trimming stripped 0 bases from V and 7 bases from J, with 13 bases between. CDR1 is SGDLS and CDR2 is YYNGEE in the germline V gene. Here immunoSEQ multiplex PCR was the method, and the copy in TCRdb shows in-frame clones only, minus some. The data hold approximately 150,000 clones, with about 91% observed a single time. In this sample, this clone turned up once. Its antigen is currently unknown. Whole-study findings and limits: Seropositive status at baseline applied to only six AZD1222 recipients. Spike-wide vaccine-associated CD4 TCRs dominated at 160-218 and 743-854.

This clonotype was obtained from an adult who received the AZD1222 COVID-19 vaccine. The chain uses TRBV9 and TRBJ1-2, with D possibly matching TRBD1 (6 bases). Here the sequenced sample was peripheral blood, taken 28 days after the second AZD1222 dose. The CDR3 is CASSVGGATTGYTF. In DNA, the CDR3 is TGTGCCAGCAGCGTAGGGGGGGCCACGACTGGCTACACCTTC.